A single sample gave rise to the 13 T cell receptor beta chains below, sequenced in a study of shared T cell receptors in the human thymus. The table came from immunoSEQ multiplex PCR; TCRdb's copy has only in-frame clones and leaves some out. The sample lists approximately 760,000 clones, roughly 88% occurring once. Another study also made use of these data, one on human thymus T cells.

The sequenced sample was thymocytes. These receptor sequences come from a girl less than two years old with a congenital heart defect.

This chain connects TRBV18 to TRBJ2-7; 9 nucleotides agree with TRBD1. Germline CDR1 and CDR2: KGHSH and LQKENI. With 6 bases clipped from V and 4 bases from J, the junction kept 10 bases outside the gene matches. CDR3 size: 15 residues. The CDR3, as DNA: TGTGCCAGCTCCCTACAGGGGGCGGAAGGGTACGAGCAGTACTTC. Its protein product is CASSLQGAEGYEQYF.

This clone was seen only once. The rearrangement joins TRBV7-9 to TRBJ2-3, with a tentative D call TRBD2 (6 bases). The CDR3 runs to 18 residues. Germline V gene sequence: CDR1 SEHNR, CDR2 FQNEAQ (reference sequence). V lost 8 bases to trimming and J lost 0 bases, with 24 bases between them. CDR3 residues: CASRLTGGELKSTDTQYF. The CDR3 DNA sequence: TGTGCCAGCCGACTTACCGGCGGGGAACTTAAGAGCACAGATACGCAGTATTTT.

The rearrangement links TRBV4-3 to TRBJ1-1, with 8 bases aligning to TRBD1. This CDR3 has 16 residues. V trimming: 0 bases; J trimming: 2 bases; junction bases outside the gene matches: 5. Germline V CDR1 and CDR2: LGHNA, YSLEER. The CDR3 coding sequence is TGCGCCAGCAGCCAAGATGGTGACAGGGGCAACACTGAAGCTTTCTTT. This encodes CASSQDGDRGNTEAFF.

The chain links TRBV5-1 to TRBJ2-3; 8 nucleotides align to TRBD2. The CDR3 sequence is 14 residues long. The ends lost 4 bases at V and 1 base at J; junction bases unmatched: 2. Germline V gene data show CDR1 as SGHRS and CDR2 as YFSETQ. CDR3 loop: CASSNSGGTDTQYF. CDR3 bases: TGCGCCAGCAGCAATAGCGGGGGCACAGATACGCAGTATTTT.

This sequence joins TRBV14 and TRBJ2-6, with a possible D match to TRBD2 (7 bases). Germline lookup yields CDR1 SGHDN and CDR2 FVKESK. This CDR3 is built from 18 residues. V was shortened by 3 bases and J by 0 bases, with 15 bases between the two germline ends. The CDR3 DNA sequence: TGTGCCAGCAGCCAGGGGGGGCGCGTAGTCTCTGGGGCCAACGTCCTGACTTTC. It translates to CASSQGGRVVSGANVLTF.

This chain links TRBV28 with TRBJ2-7, with 7 positions matching TRBD2. Trimming at V came to 5 bases and at J to 0 bases, leaving 13 bases not matched to a gene. CDR1 is MDHEN, CDR2 SYDVKM, per germline. The length of the CDR3 is 17 residues. CDR3 sequence (DNA): TGTGCCAGCAGTCCGCCCCTAGCGGCTATCAGCTCCTACGAGCAGTACTTC. As protein: CASSPPLAAISSYEQYF.

The chain combines TRBV6-5 with TRBJ2-7; 10 bases map to TRBD2. J gave up 3 bases and V 2 bases, and 4 bases lay outside the gene matches. Germline CDR1 is MNHEY and CDR2 is SVGAGI. CDR3 length: 15 residues. CDR3 sequence: CASSYPVAGGYEQYF. The CDR3 nucleotides are TGTGCCAGCAGTTACCCAGTAGCGGGGGGCTACGAGCAGTACTTC.

Notes on this clone: A read error may account for a junction end that differs from germline. The chain couples TRBV6-1 to TRBJ1-3; D remains ambiguous. The CDR3 runs to 13 residues. Germline V lookup: CDR1 MNHNS, CDR2 SASEGT. CDR3 sequence (DNA): TGTGCCAGCCCGAAACTAAAAGGAAACACCACATATTTT. This translates into CASPKLKGNTTYF.

The chain is built from TRBV10-2 and TRBJ2-1; 7 bases map to TRBD1. Looked up from germline, CDR1 is WSHSY and CDR2 is SAAADI. Losses at the gene ends were 7 bases for V and 3 bases for J; bases not matched to a gene: 12. The CDR3 runs to 16 residues. CDR3 residues: CASTNPDRSYYNEQFF. In nucleotides, the CDR3 is TGCGCCAGCACAAACCCGGACAGGAGTTACTACAATGAGCAGTTCTTC.

This chain connects TRBV15 to TRBJ2-7, with D possibly matching TRBD1 (5 bases). Trimming left V 3 bases short and J 3 bases short, with 30 bases between. Germline assignment: CDR1 LNHNV and CDR2 YYDKDF (reference sequence). The CDR3 sequence is 20 residues long. The CDR3 loop reads CATSSSLYRQPPLQFYEQYF. The CDR3 DNA reads as TGTGCCACCAGCAGTTCGTTATATCGACAGCCCCCCCTCCAATTCTACGAGCAGTACTTC.

This chain connects TRBV7-9 to TRBJ1-2, with TRBD1 matching 7 bases. The germline gives CDR1 SEHNR, CDR2 FQNEAQ (reference sequence). V lost 5 bases to trimming and J lost 7 bases; unmatched junction nucleotides: 13. The CDR3 is 15 residues long. DNA for the CDR3: TGTGCCAGCAGCACTTATAGCCGCGGGGACAGTGGCTACACCTTC. It specifies CASSTYSRGDSGYTF.

This sequence joins TRBV9 and TRBJ2-1; 14 nucleotides match TRBD2. CDR1 and CDR2 (germline): SGDLS, YYNGEE. V gave up 4 bases and J gave up 4 bases; unmatched junction bases: 19. The CDR3 loop spans 21 amino acids. CDR3 DNA: TGTGCCAGCAGCCTCCGGTTGGGCCCCGGGACTAGCGGGGGCCCATACAATGAGCAGTTCTTC. This sequence encodes CASSLRLGPGTSGGPYNEQFF.

V usage is TRBV7-9 and J usage is TRBJ2-3; 10 bases fit TRBD2. Germline values: CDR1 SEHNR, CDR2 FQNEAQ (reference sequence). There are 18 residues in the CDR3. With 1 base clipped from V and 2 bases from J, the junction kept 9 bases outside the gene matches. CDR3 loop: CASSLGGTSGVDTDTQYF. The CDR3 region has the DNA TGTGCCAGCAGCTTAGGAGGCACTAGCGGGGTAGACACAGATACGCAGTATTTT.